The 22 T cell receptor beta chains in this list originate from one sample, sequenced in a study of blood T cell repertoires in COVID-19. TCRdb's copy holds only in-frame clones and misses some; the assay was immunoSEQ multiplex PCR. The table has about 140,000 clones, 81% seen once; the top ten hold 8% to 9.5%. The material sequenced was peripheral blood. The receptor source for this set is an older woman with active or convalescent COVID-19.

CDR3 region: CASSQEVAGRGYTF. In nucleotides, the CDR3 is TGTGCCAGCAGCCAAGAGGTGGCGGGTCGGGGCTACACCTTC. The J gene is TRBJ1-2, the V gene TRBV4-2; D gene unclear. V gave up 0 bases and J gave up 8 bases, with 13 bases separating them. This CDR3 contains 14 residues. CDR1 is LGHNA, CDR2 YNFKEQ, per germline.

This chain uses TRBV21-1 with TRBJ1-5; the table names TRBD1, a call not compared with the DNA. TRBV21-1 is classified as a pseudogene. The CDR3 runs 17 residues. CDR3 loop: CASSKAPDRHSNQPQHF. CDR3 nucleotides: TGTGCCAGCAGCAAAGCCCCGGACAGACATAGCAATCAGCCCCAGCATTTT.

The table lists this clone with a count of one. The chain joins TRBV5-6 to TRBJ2-7, with 9 nucleotides matching TRBD2. This CDR3 has 14 residues. Trimming took 3 bases from V and 2 from J; bases not matched to a gene: 3. The germline gives CDR1 SGHDT, CDR2 YYEEEE. The CDR3 DNA follows: TGTGCCAGCAGCTGGGGGACTAGCCCCTACGAGCAGTACTTC. Its translation: CASSWGTSPYEQYF.

The chain uses TRBV19 and TRBJ1-2; 7 nucleotides agree with TRBD1. The CDR3 is made up of 13 amino acids. CDR1 and CDR2 (germline): LNHDA, SQIVND (reference sequence). Trimming removed 5 bases from V and 6 bases from J; junction bases left unmatched: 6. The CDR3 DNA reads TGTGCCAGTAGTCGACAGGGTTGGGATGGCTACACCTTC. This encodes CASSRQGWDGYTF.

The table lists this clone with a few counts. The chain carries TRBV19 and TRBJ1-6; 7 positions agree with TRBD1. Germline trimming cut 4 bases from V and 10 bases from J; bases unmatched to any gene: 16. This CDR3 is 17 amino acids long. Per germline, CDR1 LNHDA and CDR2 SQIVND (reference sequence). For the CDR3, the DNA is TGTGCCAGTAGTACTCCTACGACAGGGCGCCTGAGATCACCCCTCCACTTT. Translated: CASSTPTTGRLRSPLHF.

In its sample, this clone was seen once. The genes are TRBV12-2 and TRBJ1-1; TRBD1, the table's D call, lacks a check against the DNA. TRBV12-2 is designated a pseudogene. There are 15 residues in the CDR3. This chain's CDR3 is CASRLVKDSNTEAFF. Here the CDR3 DNA reads TGTGCAAGTCGCTTAGTAAAAGACAGCAACACTGAAGCTTTCTTT.

The gene calls are TRBV10-2 and TRBJ1-1; tentative D call: TRBD1 (6 bases). V was shortened by 8 bases and J by 0 bases, with 13 bases between the two germline ends. Germline loops: CDR1 WSHSY, CDR2 SAAADI. The CDR3 length is 14 residues. The CDR3 reads CASAFQGLNTEAFF. The DNA for the CDR3 is TGCGCCAGCGCCTTTCAGGGGCTGAACACTGAAGCTTTCTTT.

The chain links TRBV27 to TRBJ1-1, with TRBD1 identical over 8 bases. Germline V lookup: CDR1 MNHEY, CDR2 SMNVEV (reference sequence). The trim removed 8 bases at V and 5 bases at J, leaving 4 bases unmatched. This CDR3 region has 12 residues. CDR3 bases: TGTGCCAGCGGGACAGGAGAGACTGAAGCTTTCTTT. This translates into CASGTGETEAFF.

A few counts support this clone. The chain recombines TRBV5-4 with TRBJ1-1; a weak D match, TRBD1 (6 bases). With 0 bases removed from V and 0 bases from J, the gap between germline ends came to 12 bases. The germline gives CDR1 SGHNT, CDR2 YYREEE (reference sequence). This CDR3 comprises 16 residues. This chain's CDR3 is CASSLDSQGMNTEAFF. The CDR3 DNA reads as TGTGCCAGCAGCTTGGACAGTCAGGGGATGAACACTGAAGCTTTCTTT.

The chain has TRBV5-4 and TRBJ2-3; 8 bases line up with TRBD2. J was trimmed by 6 bases and V by 4 bases; bases with no gene match: 10. The CDR3 covers 15 residues. The germline CDR1 and CDR2 sequences are SGHNT and YYREEE (reference sequence). CDR3 residues: CASSPGLAEGDTQYF. DNA for the CDR3: TGTGCCAGCAGCCCCGGACTAGCTGAGGGGGATACGCAGTATTTT.

The J gene is TRBJ2-3, the V gene TRBV5-1; unclear D gene. Germline V lookup: CDR1 SGHRS, CDR2 YFSETQ. The CDR3 is 14 residues long. Trimming pared 0 bases from V and 2 bases from J, leaving 7 bases between. CDR3 sequence (DNA): TGCGCCAGCAGCTTGGAACAGAACACAGATACGCAGTATTTT. This translates into CASSLEQNTDTQYF. Full variable domain (remainder filled in from reference TRBV5-1 and TRBJ2-3): KAGVTQTPRYLIKTRGQQVTLSCSPISGHRSVSWYQQTPGQGLQFLFEYFSETQRNKGNFPGRFSGRQFSNSRSEMNVSTLELGDSALYLCASSLEQNTDTQYFGPGTRLTVL.

V usage is TRBV5-4 and J usage is TRBJ2-3; TRBD2 aligns across 13 bases. The V segment lost 3 bases and the J segment 0 bases; nucleotides outside the gene matches: 1. CDR1 and CDR2 from the germline V gene are SGHNT and YYREEE (reference sequence). The CDR3 consists of 16 residues. In nucleotides, the CDR3 is TGTGCCAGCAGCTGGGGACTAGCGGGGAGCACAGATACGCAGTATTTT. It specifies CASSWGLAGSTDTQYF.

The V gene is TRBV11-1, the J gene TRBJ2-3, with 8 bases aligning to TRBD2. This CDR3 contains 14 residues. CDR1 and CDR2 from the germline V gene are SGHAT and FQDESV (reference sequence). Trimming cost V 2 bases and J 7 bases; bases outside gene matches: 5. This chain's CDR3 is CASSLISGTHTQYF. The CDR3 DNA reads as TGTGCCAGCAGCTTAATTAGCGGGACTCATACGCAGTATTTT.

The V call is TRBV7-9, the J call TRBJ1-1; 8 bases agree with TRBD1. J was trimmed by 12 bases and V by 1 base; bases with no gene match: 4. CDR1 is SEHNR, CDR2 FQNEAQ, per germline (reference sequence). The CDR3 contains 12 residues. Here the CDR3 DNA reads TGTGCCAGCAGCTTAGGGGACAGGTTAACTTTCTTT. This gives the protein CASSLGDRLTFF.

V is TRBV5-6 and J is TRBJ1-5; 9 bases are a match to TRBD1. CDR1 is SGHDT, CDR2 YYEEEE, per germline. The CDR3 loop spans 17 amino acids. J lost 0 bases, V lost 4 bases, and 8 bases had no gene match. CDR3 bases: TGTGCCAGCAGCCAGACAGGGGGGACCAATAGCAATCAGCCCCAGCATTTT. This codes for CASSQTGGTNSNQPQHF.

This clone was seen just once. The gene calls are TRBV4-3 and TRBJ2-2, with 7 positions matching TRBD2. With 4 bases clipped from V and 7 bases from J, the junction kept 15 bases outside the gene matches. This CDR3 comprises 17 residues. From germline, CDR1 is LGHNA and CDR2 YSLEER. CDR3 sequence reads: CASSPRTAGDGDGELFF. The CDR3 DNA follows: TGCGCCAGCAGCCCCAGGACGGCGGGAGACGGGGACGGGGAGCTGTTTTTT.

The V call is TRBV4-1, the J call TRBJ1-2; TRBD1 matches at 11 bases. The length of the CDR3 is 16 residues. The ends lost 4 bases at V and 4 bases at J; junction bases unmatched: 8. Germline values: CDR1 MGHRA, CDR2 YSYEKL. The DNA for the CDR3 is TGCGCCAGCAGCCCGTCACCGGGACAGGGGGTCTATGGCTACACCTTC. It encodes CASSPSPGQGVYGYTF.

The J gene is TRBJ2-7, the V gene TRBV10-3, with D unresolved. V dropped 0 bases and J dropped 2 bases, with 5 bases sitting between them. Germline V gene sequence: CDR1 ENHRY, CDR2 SYGVKD. The CDR3 is made up of 13 amino acids. DNA for the CDR3: TGTGCCATCAGTGAGTCCAGTCCCTACGAGCAGTACTTC. Translation: CAISESSPYEQYF.

The count of this clone is one. V usage is TRBV28 and J usage is TRBJ1-5, with a tentative D call TRBD1 (6 bases). V gave up 5 bases and J gave up 4 bases, with 15 bases separating them. Germline loops: CDR1 MDHEN, CDR2 SYDVKM. This CDR3 spans 15 amino acids. CDR3 residues: CASSPRDNTNQPQHF. The CDR3 DNA follows: TGTGCCAGCAGTCCCCGGGACAATACAAATCAGCCCCAGCATTTT.

The gene calls are TRBV6-1 and TRBJ1-5; D gene uncertain. This CDR3 is built from 15 residues. V lost 3 bases and J lost 3, with 12 bases in between. Germline V lookup: CDR1 MNHNS, CDR2 SASEGT. DNA of the CDR3: TGTGCCAGCAGTGATTGGACCGGGGACAATCAGCCCCAGCATTTT. It translates to CASSDWTGDNQPQHF.

The chain couples TRBV19 to TRBJ2-1; 10 bases line up with TRBD2. This CDR3 comprises 13 residues. The germline V gene encodes CDR1 LNHDA and CDR2 SQIVND (reference sequence). J lost 10 bases, V lost 2 bases, and 2 bases had no gene match. This chain's CDR3 is CASSISGRDEQFF. The CDR3 bases are TGTGCCAGTAGTATAAGCGGGAGGGACGAGCAGTTCTTC.

The rearrangement joins TRBV12-3 or TRBV12-4 to TRBJ2-7; possibly TRBD2 for D (6 bases). V was pared by 1 base and J by 3 bases, with 7 bases between. CDR3 length: 13 residues. This CDR3 reads CASSLGGDYEQYF. In nucleotides, the CDR3 is TGTGCCAGCAGTTTAGGGGGGGACTACGAGCAGTACTTC.